This entry lists 22 T cell receptor beta chains sequenced from one sample in a study of vaccination effects on CD4 cells after COVID-19. Antigen-specific CD4+ T cells were first expanded with viral peptide pools by the ViraFEST assay and only then sequenced. The culture ran for about 11 days, and then CD4+ T cells were isolated. The participants, recipients of two vaccine doses, got either BNT162b2 or mRNA-1273. TCRdb keeps only in-frame clones here, not all; method: immunoSEQ multiplex PCR. The sample has tens of thousands of clones; roughly 73% are singletons. These receptors' antigens are unknown. This material consisted of CD4+ T cells from PBMCs cultured with HCoV-229E spike peptides, taken after COVID-19 vaccination. The receptors shown here come from a human donor who received a COVID-19 vaccine.

The chain recombines TRBV24-1 with TRBJ2-3; tentative D call: TRBD2 (6 bases). CDR3 size: 14 residues. Per the germline V gene, CDR1 is KGHDR and CDR2 is SFDVKD. V dropped 4 bases and J dropped 4 bases, with 11 bases sitting between them. In nucleotides, the CDR3 is TGTGCCACCAGTGACTCCAGACTAGCAGATACGCAGTATTTT. Its protein product is CATSDSRLADTQYF.

The rearrangement uses TRBV15 and TRBJ1-3; D unresolved. The germline V and J ends were trimmed by 1 base and 2 bases, with 15 bases remaining between them. The CDR3 runs to 17 residues. Germline CDR1 is LNHNV and CDR2 is YYDKDF (reference sequence). CDR3: CATSRGTSLGPGNTIYF. Here the CDR3 DNA reads TGTGCCACCAGCAGAGGGACTTCCTTAGGACCTGGAAACACCATATATTTT.

This clone was seen just once. V usage is TRBV10-3 and J usage is TRBJ2-1; 8 bases map to TRBD1. CDR1 ENHRY and CDR2 SYGVKD come from the germline V gene. The CDR3 length is 12 residues. The ends lost 10 bases at V and 9 bases at J; junction bases unmatched: 8. CDR3 region: CATGQGIAEQFF. The CDR3 region has the DNA TGTGCCACCGGACAGGGAATCGCTGAGCAGTTCTTC.

The V call is TRBV5-4, the J call TRBJ1-6; perhaps TRBD1 as D (6 bases). Germline CDR1 SGHNT, CDR2 YYREEE (reference sequence). CDR3 size: 14 residues. V lost 1 base, J lost 8 bases, and 10 bases lay in between. This CDR3 reads CASSLSAGDSPLHF. In DNA, the CDR3 is TGTGCCAGCAGCTTGTCGGCAGGGGATTCACCCCTCCACTTT.

The chain recombines TRBV5-1 with TRBJ2-1; 7 bases map to TRBD1. Germline values: CDR1 SGHRS, CDR2 YFSETQ. CDR3 length: 15 amino acids. V trimming: 2 bases; J trimming: 0 bases; junction bases outside the gene matches: 2. Written as DNA, the CDR3 is TGCGCCAGCAGCTTACAGGGGAGCTCCTACAATGAGCAGTTCTTC. Its translation: CASSLQGSSYNEQFF.

The chain recombines TRBV5-5 with TRBJ1-4, with unresolved D. The germline V and J ends were trimmed by 2 bases and 12 bases, with 14 bases remaining between them. The CDR3 covers 13 residues. Germline V gene lookup returns CDR1 SGHKS and CDR2 YYEKEE (reference sequence). This CDR3 reads CASSFPKAAELFF. The CDR3 coding sequence is TGTGCCAGCAGCTTCCCGAAAGCAGCGGAACTGTTTTTT.

This clone was observed a few times. J is TRBJ1-1 and V is TRBV4-1; 8 positions agree with TRBD1. Germline assignment: CDR1 MGHRA and CDR2 YSYEKL. The J segment lost 0 bases and the V segment lost 4 bases, leaving 10 bases of the junction unmatched. The CDR3 loop spans 17 amino acids. The CDR3 bases are TGCGCCAGCAGCCTCCCCCGAGCAGGGGGCATGAACACTGAAGCTTTCTTT. Translation gives CASSLPRAGGMNTEAFF.

The CDR3 here is CASSPRGRGEKLFF. CDR3 DNA sequence: TGTGCCAGCAGCCCGAGGGGGCGCGGGGAAAAACTGTTTTTT. The chain has TRBV7-2 and TRBJ1-4; 7 bases fit TRBD1. Germline assignment: CDR1 SGHTA and CDR2 FQGNSA. The CDR3 is 14 residues long. V shed 5 bases and J 8 bases; nucleotides not matched to a gene: 8.

The chain links TRBV6-5 to TRBJ1-4; D is unclear. V lost 6 bases to trimming and J lost 0 bases, with 11 bases between them. The CDR3 is made up of 15 amino acids. Germline V gene lookup returns CDR1 MNHEY and CDR2 SVGAGI. CDR3 bases: TGTGCCAGCAGGCGAGACGGTGCAACTAATGAAAAACTGTTTTTT. Its translation: CASRRDGATNEKLFF.

This clone was picked up a small number of times. The rearrangement uses TRBV30 and TRBJ2-5; D is uncertain. Looked up from germline, CDR1 is GTSNPN and CDR2 is SVGIG (reference sequence). With 2 bases removed from V and 1 base from J, the gap between germline ends came to 8 bases. The CDR3 length is 13 residues. CDR3 in amino acids: CAWSSGSQETQYF. CDR3 coding DNA: TGTGCCTGGAGTTCGGGCTCCCAAGAGACCCAGTACTTC.

The chain couples TRBV3-1 (or the pseudogene TRBV3-2) to TRBJ1-1; no definite D call. V lost 5 bases and J lost 8, with 12 bases in between. The CDR3 contains 12 residues. The germline V gene has CDR1 LGHDT and CDR2 YNNKEL (reference sequence). The CDR3 loop is CASSNRGTEAFF. CDR3 in DNA: TGTGCCAGCAGCAATCGAGGCACAGAAGCTTTCTTT.

This clone was recorded only once. This sequence joins TRBV14 and TRBJ2-7; TRBD1 aligns across 8 bases. The germline V gene has CDR1 SGHDN and CDR2 FVKESK. V lost 4 bases, J lost 5 bases, and 4 bases stayed unmatched. The CDR3 has 13 amino acids. CDR3 DNA sequence: TGTGCCAGCAGCCGATTGACAGGGGACGAGCAGTACGTC. Translation: CASSRLTGDEQYV.

The count of this clone is one. The chain has TRBV3-1 (or the pseudogene TRBV3-2) and TRBJ2-3; D gene uncertain. The CDR3 length is 13 residues. Germline CDR1 LGHDT, CDR2 YNNKEL (reference sequence). Trimming left V 2 bases short and J 1 base short, with 4 bases between. The CDR3 protein is CASSQQGTDTQYF. In nucleotides, the CDR3 is TGTGCCAGCAGCCAACAGGGCACAGATACGCAGTATTTT.

The J gene is TRBJ2-3, the V gene TRBV7-2; D is possibly TRBD1 (6 bases). Germline V gene data show CDR1 as SGHTA and CDR2 as FQGNSA. With 3 bases removed from V and 2 bases from J, the gap between germline ends came to 21 bases. The length of the CDR3 is 18 residues. CDR3 DNA: TGTGCCAGCAGCTTGGGCCCCCCCTCGGGACACTTCACAGATACGCAGTATTTT. Translated, it gives CASSLGPPSGHFTDTQYF.

The gene calls are TRBV30 and TRBJ2-7, with 12 bases matching TRBD1. Trimming at V came to 2 bases and at J to 5 bases, leaving 7 bases not matched to a gene. The CDR3 sequence is 15 residues long. Germline assignment: CDR1 GTSNPN and CDR2 SVGIG (reference sequence). This chain's CDR3 is CAWSPGTGGLNEQYV. The CDR3 coding sequence is TGTGCCTGGAGTCCCGGGACAGGGGGCCTGAACGAGCAGTACGTC.

The chain combines TRBV10-1 with TRBJ1-1; 11 bases map to TRBD1. Germline CDR1 WNHNN, CDR2 SYGVQD (reference sequence). CDR3 size: 12 residues. J lost 6 bases, V lost 7 bases, and 1 base had no gene match. This CDR3 reads CASKGQGAEAFF. DNA of the CDR3: TGCGCCAGCAAGGGACAGGGGGCTGAAGCTTTCTTT.

This clone occurred once. The V and J genes are TRBV3-1 (or the pseudogene TRBV3-2) and TRBJ1-3; D uncertain. In germline, CDR1 is LGHDT, CDR2 YNNKEL (reference sequence). CDR3 size: 14 residues. The V and J ends lost 4 bases and 3 bases respectively, with 10 bases between them. For the CDR3, the DNA is TGTGCCAGCAGCCGTATAAAAAATGGAAACACCATATATTTT. This encodes CASSRIKNGNTIYF.

The gene calls are TRBV7-9 and TRBJ2-7; a possible D gene is TRBD1 (6 bases). From germline, CDR1 is SEHNR and CDR2 FQNEAQ (reference sequence). V lost 1 base to trimming and J lost 5 bases, with 18 bases between them. This CDR3 is 16 amino acids long. As DNA, the CDR3 is TGTGCCAGCAGCTTAGGCCTCCGGGACAAGCGCCACGAGCAGTACGTC. It translates to CASSLGLRDKRHEQYV.

V and J are TRBV10-3 and TRBJ1-4, with a possible D match to TRBD1 (5 bases). CDR1 and CDR2 (germline): ENHRY, SYGVKD. The V and J ends lost 1 base and 4 bases respectively, with 7 bases between them. This CDR3 is 14 amino acids long. CDR3 sequence reads: CAISEWGNNEKLFF. CDR3 DNA: TGTGCCATCAGTGAGTGGGGGAATAATGAAAAACTGTTTTTT.

The rearrangement links TRBV2 to TRBJ1-5, with TRBD1 matching over 7 bases. J lost 7 bases, V lost 6 bases, and 6 bases had no gene match. The CDR3 is made up of 13 amino acids. In germline, CDR1 is SNHLY, CDR2 FYNNEI. The DNA for the CDR3 is TGTGCCAGCAGCGCGGGACAGCAACAGCCCCAGCATTTT. This encodes CASSAGQQQPQHF.

V usage is TRBV6-5 and J usage is TRBJ1-5; D may be TRBD1 (5 bases). There are 15 residues in the CDR3. CDR1 is MNHEY and CDR2 is SVGAGI in the germline V gene. Trimming cost V 0 bases and J 1 base, with 7 bases left between them. The CDR3 sequence is CASSYSGGSNQPQHF. DNA for the CDR3: TGTGCCAGCAGTTACTCGGGGGGGAGCAATCAGCCCCAGCATTTT.

The V and J genes are TRBV24-1 and TRBJ1-2; unclear D gene. The CDR3 has 14 residues. V was pared by 3 bases and J by 8 bases, with 15 bases between. Germline V gives CDR1 KGHDR, CDR2 SFDVKD. CDR3 sequence reads: CATSDPDPAYGYTF. The CDR3 nucleotides read TGTGCCACCAGTGATCCCGACCCGGCCTACGGCTACACCTTC.